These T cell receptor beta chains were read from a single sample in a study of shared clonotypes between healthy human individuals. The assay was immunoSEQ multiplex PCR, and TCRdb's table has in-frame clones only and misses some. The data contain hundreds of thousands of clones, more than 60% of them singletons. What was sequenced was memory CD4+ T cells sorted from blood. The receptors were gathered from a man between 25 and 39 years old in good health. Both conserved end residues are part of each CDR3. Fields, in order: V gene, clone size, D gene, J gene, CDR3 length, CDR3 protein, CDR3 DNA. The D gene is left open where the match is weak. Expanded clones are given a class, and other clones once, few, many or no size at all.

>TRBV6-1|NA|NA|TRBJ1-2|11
CASNEAYGYTF
TGTGCCAGCAATGAGGCCTATGGCTACACCTTC
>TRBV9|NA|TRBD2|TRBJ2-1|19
CASSPRSSPSGRAGNEQFF
TGTGCCAGCAGCCCACGTAGTAGCCCTAGCGGGAGGGCCGGAAATGAGCAGTTCTTC
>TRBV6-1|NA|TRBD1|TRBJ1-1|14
CASRQGAWNTEAFF
TGTGCCAGTCGACAGGGGGCTTGGAACACTGAAGCTTTCTTT
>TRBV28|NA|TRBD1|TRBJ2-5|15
CASSSGTGPRGTQYF
TGTGCCAGCAGTTCCGGGACAGGGCCTCGGGGGACCCAGTACTTC
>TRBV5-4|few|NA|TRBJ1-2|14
CASSLTGAWYGYTF
TGTGCCAGCAGCTTGACCGGGGCGTGGTATGGCTACACCTTC
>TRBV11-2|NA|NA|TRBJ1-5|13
CASSLDWEAERVF
TGTGCCAGCAGCTTAGATTGGGAAGCAGAGCGGGTTTTT
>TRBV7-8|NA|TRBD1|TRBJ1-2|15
CASSFSGTEDYGYTF
TGTGCCAGCAGCTTTTCCGGGACAGAAGACTATGGCTACACCTTC
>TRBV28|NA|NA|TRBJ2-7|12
CASRDGNYEQYF
TGTGCCAGCCGGGACGGAAACTACGAGCAGTACTTC
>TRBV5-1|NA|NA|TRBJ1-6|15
CASSFTDYRPAPLHF
TGCGCCAGCAGCTTTACTGACTACCGGCCTGCACCCCTCCACTTT
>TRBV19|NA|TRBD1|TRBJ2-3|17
CASSIGPVQGSTDTQYF
TGTGCCAGTAGTATAGGTCCCGTACAGGGGAGCACAGATACGCAGTATTTT